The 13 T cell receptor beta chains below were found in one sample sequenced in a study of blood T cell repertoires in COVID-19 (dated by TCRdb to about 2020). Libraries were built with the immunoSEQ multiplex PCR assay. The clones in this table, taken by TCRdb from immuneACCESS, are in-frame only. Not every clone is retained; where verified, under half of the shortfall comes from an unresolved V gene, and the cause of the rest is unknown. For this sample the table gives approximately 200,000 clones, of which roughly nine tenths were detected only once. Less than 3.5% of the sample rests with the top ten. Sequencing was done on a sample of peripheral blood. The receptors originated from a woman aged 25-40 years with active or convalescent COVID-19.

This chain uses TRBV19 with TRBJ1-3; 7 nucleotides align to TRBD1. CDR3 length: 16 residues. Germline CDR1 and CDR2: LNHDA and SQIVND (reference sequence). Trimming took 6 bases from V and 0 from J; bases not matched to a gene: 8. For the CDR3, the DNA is TGTGCCAGTAGCCGGGGACAGATCAACTCTGGAAACACCATATATTTT. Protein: CASSRGQINSGNTIYF.

The CDR3 is CASSLAQGSAEAFF. The CDR3 bases are TGTGCCAGCAGCTTAGCCCAGGGAAGTGCTGAAGCTTTCTTT. The rearrangement uses TRBV7-9 and TRBJ1-1; D perhaps matches TRBD1 (5 bases). The CDR3 covers 14 residues. V lost 0 bases to trimming and J lost 6 bases, with 11 bases between them. Germline loops: CDR1 SEHNR, CDR2 FQNEAQ (reference sequence). The variable domain in full, completed from reference TRBV7-9 and TRBJ1-1, reads DTGVSQNPRHKITKRGQNVTFRCDPISEHNRLYWYRQTLGQGPEFLTYFQNEAQLEKSRLLSDRFSAERPKGSFSTLEIQRTEQGDSAMYLCASSLAQGSAEAFFGQGTRLTVV.

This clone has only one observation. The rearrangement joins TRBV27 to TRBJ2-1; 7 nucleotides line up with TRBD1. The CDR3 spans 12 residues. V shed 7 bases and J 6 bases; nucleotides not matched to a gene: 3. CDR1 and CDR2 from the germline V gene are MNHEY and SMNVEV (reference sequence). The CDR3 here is CASIGGSNEQFF. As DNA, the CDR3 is TGTGCCAGCATAGGGGGCAGCAATGAGCAGTTCTTC.

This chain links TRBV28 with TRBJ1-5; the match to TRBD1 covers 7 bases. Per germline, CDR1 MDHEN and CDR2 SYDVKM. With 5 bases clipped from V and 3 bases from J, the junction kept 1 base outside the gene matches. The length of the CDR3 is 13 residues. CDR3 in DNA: TGTGCCAGCAGTCAGGGGGTCAATCAGCCCCAGCATTTT. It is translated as CASSQGVNQPQHF.

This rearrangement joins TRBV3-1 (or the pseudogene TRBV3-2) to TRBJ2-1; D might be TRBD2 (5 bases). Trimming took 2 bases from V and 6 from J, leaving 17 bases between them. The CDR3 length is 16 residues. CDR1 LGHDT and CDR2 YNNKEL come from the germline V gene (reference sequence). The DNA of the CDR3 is TGTGCCAGCAGCCAAACAAACACTAGAATCGGCAATGAGCAGTTCTTC. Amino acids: CASSQTNTRIGNEQFF.

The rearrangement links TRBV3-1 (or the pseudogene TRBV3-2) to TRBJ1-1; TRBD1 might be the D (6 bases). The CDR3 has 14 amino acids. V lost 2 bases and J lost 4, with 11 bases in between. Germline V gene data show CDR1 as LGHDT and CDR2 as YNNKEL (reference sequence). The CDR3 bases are TGTGCCAGCAGCCAACAAACAGGGAGCACTGAAGCTTTCTTT. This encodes CASSQQTGSTEAFF.

This CDR3 is CASSPYLTSGRRRGNEQFF. In DNA form, the CDR3 reads TGTGCCAGCAGCCCTTACCTGACTAGCGGGAGGAGGAGGGGCAATGAGCAGTTCTTC. The genes are TRBV11-2 and TRBJ2-1; TRBD2 aligns across 13 bases. This CDR3 region has 19 residues. In germline, CDR1 is SGHAT, CDR2 FQNNGV. The V gene end was trimmed by 5 bases and the J gene end by 6 bases; junction bases not matched to a gene: 16.

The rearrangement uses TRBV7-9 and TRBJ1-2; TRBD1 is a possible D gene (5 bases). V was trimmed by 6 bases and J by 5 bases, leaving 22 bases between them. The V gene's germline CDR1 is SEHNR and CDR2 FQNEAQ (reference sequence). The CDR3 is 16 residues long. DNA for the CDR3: TGTGCCAGCAGACCTGCGGGAACAGGCGCCTTTTATGGCTACACCTTC. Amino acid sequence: CASRPAGTGAFYGYTF.

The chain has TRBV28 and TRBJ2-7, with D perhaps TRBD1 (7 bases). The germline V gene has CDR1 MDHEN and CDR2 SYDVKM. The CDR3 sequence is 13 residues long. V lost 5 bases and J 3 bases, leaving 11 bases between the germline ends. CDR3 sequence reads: CASSGGTVYEQYF. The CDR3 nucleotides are TGTGCCAGCAGTGGAGGGACAGTCTACGAGCAGTACTTC.

The CDR3, as DNA: TGTGCCAGCAGCGCCGGTCGACTAGCGGGGAACACCGGGGAGCTGTTTTTT. Translating it yields CASSAGRLAGNTGELFF. V is TRBV9 and J is TRBJ2-2; 10 bases agree with TRBD2. The CDR3 runs to 17 residues. V was clipped by 3 bases and J by 1 base; unmatched bases: 6. Germline CDR1 and CDR2: SGDLS and YYNGEE.

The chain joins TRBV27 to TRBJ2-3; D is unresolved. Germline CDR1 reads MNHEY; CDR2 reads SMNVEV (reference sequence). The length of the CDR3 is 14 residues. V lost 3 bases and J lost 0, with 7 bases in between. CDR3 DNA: TGTGCCAGCAGTTTGGCCTCTAGCACAGATACGCAGTATTTT. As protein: CASSLASSTDTQYF.

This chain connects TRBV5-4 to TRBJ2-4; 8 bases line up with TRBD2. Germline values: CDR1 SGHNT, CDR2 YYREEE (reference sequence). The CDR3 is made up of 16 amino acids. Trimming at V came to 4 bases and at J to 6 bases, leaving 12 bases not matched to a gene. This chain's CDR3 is CASSVTSGGAGNIQYF. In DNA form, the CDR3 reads TGTGCCAGCAGCGTAACTAGCGGCGGCGCCGGAAACATTCAGTACTTC.

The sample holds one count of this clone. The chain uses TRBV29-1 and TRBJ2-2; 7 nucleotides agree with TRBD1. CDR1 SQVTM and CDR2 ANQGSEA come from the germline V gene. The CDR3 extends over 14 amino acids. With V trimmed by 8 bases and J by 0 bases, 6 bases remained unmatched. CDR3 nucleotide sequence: TGCAGCTTCCTAGGGGGCCCGAACACCGGGGAGCTGTTTTTT. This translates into CSFLGGPNTGELFF.